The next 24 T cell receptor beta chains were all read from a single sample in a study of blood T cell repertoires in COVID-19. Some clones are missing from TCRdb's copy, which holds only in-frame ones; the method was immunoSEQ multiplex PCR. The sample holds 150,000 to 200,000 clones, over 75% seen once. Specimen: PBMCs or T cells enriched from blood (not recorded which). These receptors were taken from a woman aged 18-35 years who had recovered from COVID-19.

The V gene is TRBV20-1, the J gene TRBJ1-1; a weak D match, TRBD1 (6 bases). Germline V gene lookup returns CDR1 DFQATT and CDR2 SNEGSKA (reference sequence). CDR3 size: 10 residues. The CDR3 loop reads CRGTSTEAFF. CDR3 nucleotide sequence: TGCAGGGGGACATCAACTGAAGCTTTCTTT.

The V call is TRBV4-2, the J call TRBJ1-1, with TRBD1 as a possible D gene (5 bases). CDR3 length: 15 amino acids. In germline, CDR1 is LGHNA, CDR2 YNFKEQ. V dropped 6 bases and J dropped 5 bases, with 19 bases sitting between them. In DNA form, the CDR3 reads TGTGCCAGCAGTGTGACCCTCGCGGGGGAAACTGAAGCTTTCTTT. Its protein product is CASSVTLAGETEAFF.

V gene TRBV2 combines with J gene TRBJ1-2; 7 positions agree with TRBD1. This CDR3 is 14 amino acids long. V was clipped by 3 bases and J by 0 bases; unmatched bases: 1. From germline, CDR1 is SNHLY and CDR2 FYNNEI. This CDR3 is CASSDGTANYGYTF. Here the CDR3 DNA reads TGTGCCAGCAGTGACGGGACAGCTAACTATGGCTACACCTTC.

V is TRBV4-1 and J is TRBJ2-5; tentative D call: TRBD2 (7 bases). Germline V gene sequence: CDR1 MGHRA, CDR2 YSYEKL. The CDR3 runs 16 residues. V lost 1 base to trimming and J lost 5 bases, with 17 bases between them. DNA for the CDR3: TGCGCCAGCAGCCAAGTAATGGGGGCGGGGGCGGAGACCCAGTACTTC. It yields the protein CASSQVMGAGAETQYF.

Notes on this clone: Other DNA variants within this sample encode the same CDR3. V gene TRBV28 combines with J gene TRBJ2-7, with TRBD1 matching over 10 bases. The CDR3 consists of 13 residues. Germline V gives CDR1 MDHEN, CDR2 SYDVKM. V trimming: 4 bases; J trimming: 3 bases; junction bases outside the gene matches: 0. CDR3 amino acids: CASSWDRGYEQYF. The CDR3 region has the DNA TGTGCCAGCAGTTGGGACAGGGGCTACGAGCAGTACTTC.

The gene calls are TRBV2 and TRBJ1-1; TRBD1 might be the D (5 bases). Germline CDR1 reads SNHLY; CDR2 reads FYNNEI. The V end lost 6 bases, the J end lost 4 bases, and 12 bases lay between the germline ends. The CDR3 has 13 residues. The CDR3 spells CASSIRRGTEAFF. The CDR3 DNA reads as TGTGCCAGCAGCATAAGGAGGGGCACTGAAGCTTTCTTT.

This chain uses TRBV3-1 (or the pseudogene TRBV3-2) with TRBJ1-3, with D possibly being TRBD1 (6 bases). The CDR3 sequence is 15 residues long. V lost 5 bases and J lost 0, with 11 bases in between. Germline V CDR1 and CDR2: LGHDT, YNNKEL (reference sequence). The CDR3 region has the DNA TGTGCCAGCAGCGTACAGGGAAGCTCTGGAAACACCATATATTTT. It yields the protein CASSVQGSSGNTIYF.

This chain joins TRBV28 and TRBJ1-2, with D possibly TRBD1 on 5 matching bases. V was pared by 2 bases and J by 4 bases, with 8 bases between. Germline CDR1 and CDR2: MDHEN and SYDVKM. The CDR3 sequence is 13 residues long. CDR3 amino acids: CASSLGRGYGYTF. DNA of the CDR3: TGTGCCAGCAGTTTAGGTAGGGGCTATGGCTACACCTTC.

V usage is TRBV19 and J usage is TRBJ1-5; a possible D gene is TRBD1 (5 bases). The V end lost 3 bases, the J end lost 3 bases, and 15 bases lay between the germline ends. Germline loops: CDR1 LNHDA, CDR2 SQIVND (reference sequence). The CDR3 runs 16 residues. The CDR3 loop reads CASSIGAAGHNQPQHF. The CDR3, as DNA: TGTGCCAGTAGTATTGGGGCAGCAGGGCACAATCAGCCCCAGCATTTT.

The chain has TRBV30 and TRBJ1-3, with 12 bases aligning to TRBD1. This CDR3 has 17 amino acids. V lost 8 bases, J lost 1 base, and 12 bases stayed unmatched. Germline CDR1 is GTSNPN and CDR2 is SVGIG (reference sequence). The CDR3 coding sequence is TGTGCCCGATCGAGGGACAGGGGGCTCAATTCTGGAAACACCATATATTTT. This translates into CARSRDRGLNSGNTIYF.

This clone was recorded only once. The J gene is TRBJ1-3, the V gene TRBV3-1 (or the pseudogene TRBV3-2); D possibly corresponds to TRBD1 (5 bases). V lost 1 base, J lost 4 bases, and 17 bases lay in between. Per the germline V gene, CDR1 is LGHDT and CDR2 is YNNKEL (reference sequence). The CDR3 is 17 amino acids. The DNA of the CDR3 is TGTGCCAGCAGCCAAGGCCGAGTGGGGGGGAGGGGAAACACCATATATTTT. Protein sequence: CASSQGRVGGRGNTIYF.

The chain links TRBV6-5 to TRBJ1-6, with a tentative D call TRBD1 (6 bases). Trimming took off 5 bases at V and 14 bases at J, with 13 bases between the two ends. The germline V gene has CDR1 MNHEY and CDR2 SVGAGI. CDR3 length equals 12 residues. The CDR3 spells CASSTDRLTLHF. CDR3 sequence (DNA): TGTGCCAGCAGTACCGACAGGCTGACCCTCCACTTT.

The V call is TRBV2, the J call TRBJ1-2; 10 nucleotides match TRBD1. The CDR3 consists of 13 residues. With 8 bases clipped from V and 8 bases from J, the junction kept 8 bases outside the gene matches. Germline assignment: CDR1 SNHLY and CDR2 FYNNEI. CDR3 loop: CASGRDRGGGYTF. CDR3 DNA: TGTGCCAGCGGCCGGGACAGGGGAGGAGGCTACACCTTC.

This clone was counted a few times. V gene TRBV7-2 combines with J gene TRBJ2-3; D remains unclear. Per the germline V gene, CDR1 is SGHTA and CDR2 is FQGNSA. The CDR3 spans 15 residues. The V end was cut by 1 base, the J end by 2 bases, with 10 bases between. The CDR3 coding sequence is TGTGCCAGCAGCTTAGTACTTTTCCCCACAGATACGCAGTATTTT. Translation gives CASSLVLFPTDTQYF. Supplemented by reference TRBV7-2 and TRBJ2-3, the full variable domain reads GAGVSQSPSNKVTEKGKDVELRCDPISGHTALYWYRQSLGQGLEFLIYFQGNSAPDKSGLPSDRFSAERTGGSVSTLTIQRTQQEDSAVYLCASSLVLFPTDTQYFGPGTRLTVL.

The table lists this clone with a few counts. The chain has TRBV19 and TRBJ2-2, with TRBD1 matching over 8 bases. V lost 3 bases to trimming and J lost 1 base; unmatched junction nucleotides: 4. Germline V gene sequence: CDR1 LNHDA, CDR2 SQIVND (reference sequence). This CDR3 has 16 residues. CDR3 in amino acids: CASSINRGWNTGELFF. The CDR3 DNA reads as TGTGCCAGTAGTATCAACAGGGGGTGGAACACCGGGGAGCTGTTTTTT.

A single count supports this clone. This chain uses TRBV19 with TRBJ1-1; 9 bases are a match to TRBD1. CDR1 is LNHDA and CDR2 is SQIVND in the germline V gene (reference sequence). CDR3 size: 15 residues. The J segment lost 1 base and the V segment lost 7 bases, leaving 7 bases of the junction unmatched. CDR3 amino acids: CASIQRQGENTEAFF. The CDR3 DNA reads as TGTGCCAGTATCCAAAGACAGGGGGAGAACACTGAAGCTTTCTTT.

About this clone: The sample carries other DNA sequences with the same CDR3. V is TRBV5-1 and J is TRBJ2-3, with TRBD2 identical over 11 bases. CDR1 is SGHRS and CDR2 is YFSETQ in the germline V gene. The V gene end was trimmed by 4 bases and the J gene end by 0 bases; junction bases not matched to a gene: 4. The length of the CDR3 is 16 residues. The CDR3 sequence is CASSATSGGSTDTQYF. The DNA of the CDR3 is TGCGCCAGCAGCGCAACTAGCGGGGGTAGCACAGATACGCAGTATTTT.

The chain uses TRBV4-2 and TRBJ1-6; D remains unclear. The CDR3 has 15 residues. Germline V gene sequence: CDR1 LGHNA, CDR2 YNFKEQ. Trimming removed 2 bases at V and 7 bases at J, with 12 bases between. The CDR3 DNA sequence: TGTGCCAGCAGCCAATTGGCTCCGGGGAATTCACCCCTCCACTTT. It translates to CASSQLAPGNSPLHF.

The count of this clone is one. The CDR3 reads CASSLRRIYEQYF. CDR3 coding DNA: TGTGCCAGCAGTTTACGGAGAATCTACGAGCAGTACTTC. This sequence joins TRBV28 and TRBJ2-7; D remains ambiguous. With 2 bases removed from V and 3 bases from J, the gap between germline ends came to 8 bases. The CDR3 runs 13 residues. Germline CDR1 reads MDHEN; CDR2 reads SYDVKM.

The CDR3 DNA reads TGTGCCAGCTCACCCATACAGGGGGCGGAGAGCTATGGCTACACCTTC. It specifies CASSPIQGAESYGYTF. V gene TRBV18 combines with J gene TRBJ1-2; the match to TRBD1 covers 9 bases. Per the germline V gene, CDR1 is KGHSH and CDR2 is LQKENI. This CDR3 contains 16 residues. The V gene end was trimmed by 3 bases and the J gene end by 4 bases; junction bases not matched to a gene: 9.

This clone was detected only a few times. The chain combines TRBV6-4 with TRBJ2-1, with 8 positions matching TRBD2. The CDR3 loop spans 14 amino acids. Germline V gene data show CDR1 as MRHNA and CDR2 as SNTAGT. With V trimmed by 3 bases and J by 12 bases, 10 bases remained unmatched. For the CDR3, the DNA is TGTGCCAGCAGTGAAAGTAGCGGGGTGAACCCGCAGTTCTTC. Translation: CASSESSGVNPQFF.

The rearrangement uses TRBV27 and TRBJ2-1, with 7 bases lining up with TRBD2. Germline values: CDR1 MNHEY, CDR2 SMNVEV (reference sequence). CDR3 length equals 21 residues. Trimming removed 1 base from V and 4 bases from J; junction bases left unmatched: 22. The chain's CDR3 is CASSLFYSIARAGELYNEQFF. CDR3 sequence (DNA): TGTGCCAGCAGTTTATTTTATTCCATCGCGCGGGCGGGAGAATTGTACAATGAGCAGTTCTTC.

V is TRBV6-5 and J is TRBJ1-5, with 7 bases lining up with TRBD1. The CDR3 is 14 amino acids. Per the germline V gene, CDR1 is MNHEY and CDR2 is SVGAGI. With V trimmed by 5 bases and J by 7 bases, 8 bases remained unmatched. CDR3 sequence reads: CASSPTGREQPQHF. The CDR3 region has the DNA TGTGCCAGCAGTCCGACAGGGCGCGAACAGCCCCAGCATTTT.

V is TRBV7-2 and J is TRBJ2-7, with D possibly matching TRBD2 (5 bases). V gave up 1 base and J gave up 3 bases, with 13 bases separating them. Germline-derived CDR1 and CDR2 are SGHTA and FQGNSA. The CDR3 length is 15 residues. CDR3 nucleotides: TGTGCCAGCAGCTTAGAGTGGGGAAGCGGCTACGAGCAGTACTTC. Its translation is CASSLEWGSGYEQYF.